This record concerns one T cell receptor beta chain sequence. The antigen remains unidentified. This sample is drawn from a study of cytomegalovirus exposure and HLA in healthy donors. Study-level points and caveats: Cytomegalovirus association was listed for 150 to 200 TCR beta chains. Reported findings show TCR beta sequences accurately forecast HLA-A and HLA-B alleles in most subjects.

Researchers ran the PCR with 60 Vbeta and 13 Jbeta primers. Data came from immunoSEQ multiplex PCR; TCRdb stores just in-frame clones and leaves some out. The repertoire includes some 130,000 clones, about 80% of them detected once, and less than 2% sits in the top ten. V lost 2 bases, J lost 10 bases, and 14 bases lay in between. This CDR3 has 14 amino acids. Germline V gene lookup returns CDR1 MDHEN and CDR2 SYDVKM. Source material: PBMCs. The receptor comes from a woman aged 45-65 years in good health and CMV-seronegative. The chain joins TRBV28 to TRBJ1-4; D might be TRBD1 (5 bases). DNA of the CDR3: TGTGCCAGCAGTTTAAGGGGCGAGGGAGGAAAACTGTTTTTT. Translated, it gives CASSLRGEGGKLFF. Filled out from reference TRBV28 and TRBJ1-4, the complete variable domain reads DVKVTQSSRYLVKRTGEKVFLECVQDMDHENMFWYRQDPGLGLRLIYFSYDVKMKEKGDIPEGYSVSREKKERFSLILESASTNQTSMYLCASSLRGEGGKLFFGSGTQLSVL.